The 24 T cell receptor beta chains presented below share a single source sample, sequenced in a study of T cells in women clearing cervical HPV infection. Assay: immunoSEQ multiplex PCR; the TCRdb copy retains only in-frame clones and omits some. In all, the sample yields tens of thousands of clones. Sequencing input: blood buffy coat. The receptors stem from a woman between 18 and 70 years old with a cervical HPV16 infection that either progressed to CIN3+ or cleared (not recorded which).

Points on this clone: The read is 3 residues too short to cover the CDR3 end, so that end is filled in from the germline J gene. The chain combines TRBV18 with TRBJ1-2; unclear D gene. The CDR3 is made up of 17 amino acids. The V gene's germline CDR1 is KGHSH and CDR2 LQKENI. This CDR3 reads CASSPRVRAASTDTYTF. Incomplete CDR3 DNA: TGTGCCAGCTCACCACGGGTGCGGGCAGCCAGCACAGATACC.

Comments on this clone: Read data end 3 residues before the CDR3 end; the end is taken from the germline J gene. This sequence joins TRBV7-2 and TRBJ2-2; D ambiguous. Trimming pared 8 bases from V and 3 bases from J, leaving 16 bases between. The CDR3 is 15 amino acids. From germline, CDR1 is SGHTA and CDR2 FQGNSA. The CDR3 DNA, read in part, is TGTGCCAGCGCCTCGTGGTCAACTCACACCGGGGAG. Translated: CASASWSTHTGE. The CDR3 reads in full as CASASWSTHTGELFF.

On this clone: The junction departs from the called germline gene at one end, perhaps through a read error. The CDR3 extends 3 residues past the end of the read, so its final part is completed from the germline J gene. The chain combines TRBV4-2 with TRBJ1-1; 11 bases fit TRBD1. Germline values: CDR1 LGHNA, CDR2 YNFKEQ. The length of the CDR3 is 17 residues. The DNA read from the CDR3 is TGCGCCAGCAGCCAAGGCGTGGACAGGGGGCATGTCACTGAA. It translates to CASSQGVDRGHVTE. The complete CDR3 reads CASSQGVDRGHVTEAFF.

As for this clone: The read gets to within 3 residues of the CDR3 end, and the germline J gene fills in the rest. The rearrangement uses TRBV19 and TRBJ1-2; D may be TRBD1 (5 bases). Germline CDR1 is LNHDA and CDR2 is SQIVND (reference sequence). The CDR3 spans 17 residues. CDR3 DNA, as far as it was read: TGTGCCAGTAGTATGGGACTAGCGGGCTCCTCCTACAATGAC. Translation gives CASSMGLAGSSYND. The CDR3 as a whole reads CASSMGLAGSSYNDYTF.

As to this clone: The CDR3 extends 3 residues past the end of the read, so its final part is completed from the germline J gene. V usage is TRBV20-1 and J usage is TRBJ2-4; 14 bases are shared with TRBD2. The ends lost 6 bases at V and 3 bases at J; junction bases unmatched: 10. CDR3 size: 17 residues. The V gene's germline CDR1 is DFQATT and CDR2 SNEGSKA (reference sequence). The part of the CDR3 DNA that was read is TGCAGTGCCAAGACTAGCGGGGGGGCTCTTGTCAAAAACATT. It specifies CSAKTSGGALVKNI. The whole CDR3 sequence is CSAKTSGGALVKNIQYF.

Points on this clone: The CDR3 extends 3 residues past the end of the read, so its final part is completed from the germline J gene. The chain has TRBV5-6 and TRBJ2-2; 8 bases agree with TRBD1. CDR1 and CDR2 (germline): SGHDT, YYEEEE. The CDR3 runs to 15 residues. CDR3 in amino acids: CASSSAGGEGEKLFF. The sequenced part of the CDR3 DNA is TGTGCCAGCAGCTCGGCAGGGGGCGAGGGGGAAAAG.

CDR3 loop: CASSIGTSRRDTYTF. Incomplete CDR3 DNA: TGTGCCAGTAGTATCGGGACTAGCAGGAGGGATACC. This chain uses TRBV19 with TRBJ1-2; TRBD1 is a possible D gene (5 bases). The read ends 3 residues shy of where the CDR3 ends; the end is completed using the germline J gene. Germline lookup yields CDR1 LNHDA and CDR2 SQIVND (reference sequence). The CDR3 runs 15 residues.

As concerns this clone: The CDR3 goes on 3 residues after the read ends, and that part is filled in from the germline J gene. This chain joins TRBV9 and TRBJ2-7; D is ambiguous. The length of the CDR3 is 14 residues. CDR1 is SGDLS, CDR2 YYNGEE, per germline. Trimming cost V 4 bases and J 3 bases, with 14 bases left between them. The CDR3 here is CASSYEVESYEQYF. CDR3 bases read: TGTGCCAGCAGCTATGAAGTAGAGAGCTACGAG.

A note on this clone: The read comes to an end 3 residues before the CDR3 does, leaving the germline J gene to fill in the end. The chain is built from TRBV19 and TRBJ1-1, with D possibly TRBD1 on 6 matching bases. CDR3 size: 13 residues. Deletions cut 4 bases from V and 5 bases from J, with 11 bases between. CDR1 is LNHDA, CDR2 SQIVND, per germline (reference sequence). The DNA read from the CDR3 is TGTGCCAGTAGTACCGGGAGGGGGACTGAA. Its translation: CASSTGRGTE. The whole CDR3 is CASSTGRGTEAFF.

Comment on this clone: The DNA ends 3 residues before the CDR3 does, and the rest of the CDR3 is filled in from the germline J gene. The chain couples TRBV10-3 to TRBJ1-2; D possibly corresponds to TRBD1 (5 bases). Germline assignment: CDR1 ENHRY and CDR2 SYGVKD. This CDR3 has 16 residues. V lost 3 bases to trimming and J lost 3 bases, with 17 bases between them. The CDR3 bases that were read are TGTGCCATCAGTGAACACCAGGGTATTGGGGACTATGGC. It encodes CAISEHQGIGDYG. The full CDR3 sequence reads CAISEHQGIGDYGYTF.

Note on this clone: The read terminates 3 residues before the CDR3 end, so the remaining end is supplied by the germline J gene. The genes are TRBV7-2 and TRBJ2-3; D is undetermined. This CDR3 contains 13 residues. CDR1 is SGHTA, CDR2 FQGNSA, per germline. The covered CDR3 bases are TGTGCCAGCAGCACCAGTTCAAAAGAGACG. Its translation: CASSTSSKET. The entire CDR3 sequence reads CASSTSSKETQYF.

Partial CDR3 DNA: TGCAGTGCTAGACCTTATAACTCCTACAATGAG. Its translation is CSARPYNSYNE. The complete CDR3 reads CSARPYNSYNEQFF. The genes are TRBV20-1 and TRBJ2-1; D unresolved. The read halts 3 residues ahead of the CDR3 end, with the missing end drawn from the germline J gene. Germline loops: CDR1 DFQATT, CDR2 SNEGSKA (reference sequence). The V end was cut by 2 bases, the J end by 0 bases, with 8 bases between. This CDR3 is built from 14 residues.

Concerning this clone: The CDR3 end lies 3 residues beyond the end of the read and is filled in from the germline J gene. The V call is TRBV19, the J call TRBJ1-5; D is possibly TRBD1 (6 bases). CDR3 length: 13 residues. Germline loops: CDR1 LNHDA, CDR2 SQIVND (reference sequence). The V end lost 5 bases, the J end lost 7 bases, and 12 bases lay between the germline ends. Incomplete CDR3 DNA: TGTGCCAGTAGTGTGACAGGTGACCAGCCC. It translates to CASSVTGDQP. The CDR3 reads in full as CASSVTGDQPQHF.

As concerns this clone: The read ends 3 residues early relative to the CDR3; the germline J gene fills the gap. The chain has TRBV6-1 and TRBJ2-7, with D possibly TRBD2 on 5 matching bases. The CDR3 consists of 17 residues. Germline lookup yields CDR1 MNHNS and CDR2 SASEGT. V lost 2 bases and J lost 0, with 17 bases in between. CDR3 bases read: TGTGCCAGCAGTGAAAGTTTCTTGGACTTGGGCTCCTACGAG. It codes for CASSESFLDLGSYE. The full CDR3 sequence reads CASSESFLDLGSYEQYF.

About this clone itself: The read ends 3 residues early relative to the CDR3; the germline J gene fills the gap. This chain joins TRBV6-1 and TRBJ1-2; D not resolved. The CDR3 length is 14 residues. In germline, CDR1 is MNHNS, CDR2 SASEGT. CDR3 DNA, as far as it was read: TGTGCCAGCAGTGGCGGGTCCCTTACAGATACC. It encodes CASSGGSLTDT. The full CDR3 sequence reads CASSGGSLTDTYTF.

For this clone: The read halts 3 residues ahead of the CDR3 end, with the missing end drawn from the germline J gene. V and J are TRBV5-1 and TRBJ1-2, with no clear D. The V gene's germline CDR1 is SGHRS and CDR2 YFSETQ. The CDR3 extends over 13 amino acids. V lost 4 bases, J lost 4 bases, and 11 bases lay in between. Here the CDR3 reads CASSPDNSYGYTF. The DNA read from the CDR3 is TGCGCCAGCAGCCCCGACAATTCCTATGGC.

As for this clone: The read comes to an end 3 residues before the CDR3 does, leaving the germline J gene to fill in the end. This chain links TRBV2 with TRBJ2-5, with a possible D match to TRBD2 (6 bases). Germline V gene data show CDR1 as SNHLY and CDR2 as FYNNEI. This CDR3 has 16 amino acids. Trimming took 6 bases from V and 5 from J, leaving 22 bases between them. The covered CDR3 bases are TGTGCCAGCAGAGACCATAGCGGAGGGGCCTCGGAGACC. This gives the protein CASRDHSGGASET. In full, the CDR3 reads CASRDHSGGASETQYF.

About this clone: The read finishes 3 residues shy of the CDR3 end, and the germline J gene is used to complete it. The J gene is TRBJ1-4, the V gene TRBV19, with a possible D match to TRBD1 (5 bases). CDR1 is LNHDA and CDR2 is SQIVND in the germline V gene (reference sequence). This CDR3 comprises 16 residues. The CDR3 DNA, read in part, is TGTGCCAGTAGTTTGGTAGCGGGGTCTGGGGCCAACGTA. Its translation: CASSLVAGSGANV. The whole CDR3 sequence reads CASSLVAGSGANVLFF.

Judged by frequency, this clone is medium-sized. The CDR3 is CASSLATRTYEQYF. The sequenced CDR3 bases are TGTGCCAGCAGCTTAGCTACTAGAACCTACGAG. V gene TRBV7-2 combines with J gene TRBJ2-7, with D possibly TRBD2 on 5 matching bases. The read finishes 3 residues shy of the CDR3 end, and the germline J gene is used to complete it. The V end lost 0 bases, the J end lost 2 bases, and 8 bases lay between the germline ends. Germline values: CDR1 SGHTA, CDR2 FQGNSA. The CDR3 covers 14 residues.

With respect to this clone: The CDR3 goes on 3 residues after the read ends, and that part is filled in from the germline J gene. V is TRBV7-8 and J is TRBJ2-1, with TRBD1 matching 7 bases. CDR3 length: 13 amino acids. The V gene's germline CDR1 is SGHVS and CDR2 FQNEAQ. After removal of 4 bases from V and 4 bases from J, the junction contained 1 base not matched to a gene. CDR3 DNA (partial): TGTGCCAGCAGCTCGACAGGGTACAATGAG. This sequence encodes CASSSTGYNE. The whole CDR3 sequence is CASSSTGYNEQFF.

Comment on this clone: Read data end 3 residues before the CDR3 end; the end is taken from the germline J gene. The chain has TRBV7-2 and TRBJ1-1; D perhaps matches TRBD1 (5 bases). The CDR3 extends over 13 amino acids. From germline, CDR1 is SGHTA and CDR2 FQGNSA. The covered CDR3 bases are TGTGCCAGCAGCTTAGCCGGGGCGGGGAGA. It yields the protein CASSLAGAGR. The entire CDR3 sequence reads CASSLAGAGRAFF.

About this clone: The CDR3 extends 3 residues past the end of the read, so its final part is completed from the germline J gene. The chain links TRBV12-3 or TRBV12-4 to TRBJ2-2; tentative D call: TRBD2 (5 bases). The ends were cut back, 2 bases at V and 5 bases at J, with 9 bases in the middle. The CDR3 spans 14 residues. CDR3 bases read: TGTGCCAGCAGTTTATCATTAGCGACCGGGGAG. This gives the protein CASSLSLATGE. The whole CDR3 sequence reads CASSLSLATGELFF.

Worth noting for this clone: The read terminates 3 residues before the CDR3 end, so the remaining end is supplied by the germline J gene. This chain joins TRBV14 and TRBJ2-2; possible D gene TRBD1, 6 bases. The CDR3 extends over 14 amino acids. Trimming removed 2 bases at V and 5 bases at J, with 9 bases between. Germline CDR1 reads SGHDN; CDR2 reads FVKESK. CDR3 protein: CASSQIRGTGELFF. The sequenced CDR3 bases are TGTGCCAGCAGCCAAATCAGGGGAACCGGGGAG.

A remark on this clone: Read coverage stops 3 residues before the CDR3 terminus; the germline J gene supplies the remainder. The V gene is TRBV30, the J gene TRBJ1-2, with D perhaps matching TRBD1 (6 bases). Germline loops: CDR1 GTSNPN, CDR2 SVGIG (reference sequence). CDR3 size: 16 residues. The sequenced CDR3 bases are TGTGCCTGGAGCTCAGGGGTGCGGGCCTCCTACAATGAC. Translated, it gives CAWSSGVRASYND. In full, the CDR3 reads CAWSSGVRASYNDYTF. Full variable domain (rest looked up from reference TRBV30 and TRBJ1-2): SQTIHQWPATLVQPVGSPLSLECTVEGTSNPNLYWYRQAAGRGLQLLFYSVGIGQISSEVPQNLSASRPQDRQFILSSKKLLLSDSGFYLCAWSSGVRASYNDYTFGSGTRLTVV.